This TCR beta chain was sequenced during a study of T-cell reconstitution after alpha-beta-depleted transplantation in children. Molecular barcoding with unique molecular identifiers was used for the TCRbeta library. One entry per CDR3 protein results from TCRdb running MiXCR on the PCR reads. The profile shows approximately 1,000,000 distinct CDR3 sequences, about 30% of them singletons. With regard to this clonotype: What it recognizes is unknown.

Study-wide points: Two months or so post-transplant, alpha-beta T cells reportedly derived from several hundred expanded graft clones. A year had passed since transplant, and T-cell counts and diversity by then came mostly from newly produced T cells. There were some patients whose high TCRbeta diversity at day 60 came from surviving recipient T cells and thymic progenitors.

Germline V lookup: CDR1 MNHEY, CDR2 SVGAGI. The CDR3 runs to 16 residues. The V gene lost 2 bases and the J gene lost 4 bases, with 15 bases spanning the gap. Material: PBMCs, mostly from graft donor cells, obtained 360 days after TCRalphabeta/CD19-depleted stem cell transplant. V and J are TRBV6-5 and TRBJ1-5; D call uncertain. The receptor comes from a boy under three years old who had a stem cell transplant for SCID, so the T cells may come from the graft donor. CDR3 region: CASSYEILRGNQPQHF. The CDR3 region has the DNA TGTGCCAGCAGTTACGAGATCCTACGGGGAAATCAGCCCCAGCATTTT.